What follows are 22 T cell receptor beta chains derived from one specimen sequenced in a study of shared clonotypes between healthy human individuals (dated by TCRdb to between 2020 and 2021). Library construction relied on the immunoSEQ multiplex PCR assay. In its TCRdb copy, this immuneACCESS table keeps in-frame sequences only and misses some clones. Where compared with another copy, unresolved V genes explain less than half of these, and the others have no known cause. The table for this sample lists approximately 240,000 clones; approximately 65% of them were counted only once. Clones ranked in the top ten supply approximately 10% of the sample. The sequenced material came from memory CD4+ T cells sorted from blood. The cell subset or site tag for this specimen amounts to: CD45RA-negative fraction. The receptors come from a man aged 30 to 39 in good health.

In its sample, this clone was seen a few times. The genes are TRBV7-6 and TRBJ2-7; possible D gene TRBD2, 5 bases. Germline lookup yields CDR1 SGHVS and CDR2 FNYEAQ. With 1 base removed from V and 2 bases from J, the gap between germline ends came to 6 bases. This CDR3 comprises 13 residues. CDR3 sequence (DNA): TGTGCCAGCAGCTTAGGAGGGACCTACGAGCAGTACTTC. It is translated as CASSLGGTYEQYF.

The CDR3 DNA is TGTGCCAGCAGCGTACAGACCTCCGGGGAGCAGTACTTC. Its protein is CASSVQTSGEQYF. The rearrangement joins TRBV9 to TRBJ2-7, with no clear D. The CDR3 spans 13 residues. Germline assignment: CDR1 SGDLS and CDR2 YYNGEE. V was trimmed by 1 base and J by 7 bases, leaving 12 bases between them.

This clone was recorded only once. The CDR3 loop reads CSVEIASDTQYF. In DNA, the CDR3 is TGCAGCGTTGAGATAGCATCGGATACGCAGTATTTT. V gene TRBV29-1 combines with J gene TRBJ2-3; no clear D gene. The germline V gene has CDR1 SQVTM and CDR2 ANQGSEA. With 3 bases removed from V and 6 bases from J, the gap between germline ends came to 10 bases. The CDR3 runs to 12 residues.

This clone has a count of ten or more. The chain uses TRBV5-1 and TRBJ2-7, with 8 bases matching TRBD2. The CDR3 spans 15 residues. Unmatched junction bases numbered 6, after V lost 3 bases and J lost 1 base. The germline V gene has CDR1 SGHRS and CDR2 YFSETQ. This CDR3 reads CASSSLSGTSYEQYF. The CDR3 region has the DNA TGCGCCAGCAGCTCACTTAGCGGGACATCCTACGAGCAGTACTTC.

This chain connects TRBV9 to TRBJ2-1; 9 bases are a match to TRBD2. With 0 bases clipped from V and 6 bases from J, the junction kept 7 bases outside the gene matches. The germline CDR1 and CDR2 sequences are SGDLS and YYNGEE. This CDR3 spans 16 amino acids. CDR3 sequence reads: CASSVDPAGGANEQFF. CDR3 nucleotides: TGTGCCAGCAGCGTAGATCCCGCGGGAGGGGCCAATGAGCAGTTCTTC. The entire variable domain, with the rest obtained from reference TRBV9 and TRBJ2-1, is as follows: DSGVTQTPKHLITATGQRVTLRCSPRSGDLSVYWYQQSLDQGLQFLIQYYNGEERAKGNILERFSAQQFPDLHSELNLSSLELGDSALYFCASSVDPAGGANEQFFGPGTRLTVL.

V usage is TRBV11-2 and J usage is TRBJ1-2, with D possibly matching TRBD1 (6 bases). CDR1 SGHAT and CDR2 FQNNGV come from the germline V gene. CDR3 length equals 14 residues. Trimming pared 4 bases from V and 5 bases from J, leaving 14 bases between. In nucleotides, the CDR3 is TGTGCCAGCAGCTCCCCGACAGGCATATATGGCTACACCTTC. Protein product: CASSSPTGIYGYTF.

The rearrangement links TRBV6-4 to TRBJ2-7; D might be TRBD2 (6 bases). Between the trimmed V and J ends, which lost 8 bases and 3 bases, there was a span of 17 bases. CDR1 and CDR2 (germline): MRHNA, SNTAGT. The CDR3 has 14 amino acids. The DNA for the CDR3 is TGTGCCAGCGGCTGTCCGGGACTCCACTACGAGCAGTACTTC. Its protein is CASGCPGLHYEQYF.

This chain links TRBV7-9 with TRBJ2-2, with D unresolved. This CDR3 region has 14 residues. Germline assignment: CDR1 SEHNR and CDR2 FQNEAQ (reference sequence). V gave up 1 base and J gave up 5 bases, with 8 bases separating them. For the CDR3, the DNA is TGTGCCAGCAGCTTAGGGTCTGAAACCGGGGAGCTGTTTTTT. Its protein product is CASSLGSETGELFF.

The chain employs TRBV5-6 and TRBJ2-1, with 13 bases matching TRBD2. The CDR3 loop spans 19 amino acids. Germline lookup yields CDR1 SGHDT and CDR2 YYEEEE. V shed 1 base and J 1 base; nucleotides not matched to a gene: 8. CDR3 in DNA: TGTGCCAGCAGCTTGAAGGGACTAGCGGGAAGGAGATCCTACAATGAGCAGTTCTTC. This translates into CASSLKGLAGRRSYNEQFF. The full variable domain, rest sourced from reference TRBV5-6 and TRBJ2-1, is DAGVTQSPTHLIKTRGQQVTLRCSPKSGHDTVSWYQQALGQGPQFIFQYYEEEERQRGNFPDRFSGHQFPNYSSELNVNALLLGDSALYLCASSLKGLAGRRSYNEQFFGPGTRLTVL.

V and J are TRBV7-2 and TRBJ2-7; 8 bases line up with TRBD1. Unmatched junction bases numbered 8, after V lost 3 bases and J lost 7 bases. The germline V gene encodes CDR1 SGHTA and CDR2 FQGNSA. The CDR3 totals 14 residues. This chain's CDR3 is CASSFTGGMREQYF. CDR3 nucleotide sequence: TGTGCCAGCAGCTTCACAGGGGGGATGAGGGAGCAGTACTTC.

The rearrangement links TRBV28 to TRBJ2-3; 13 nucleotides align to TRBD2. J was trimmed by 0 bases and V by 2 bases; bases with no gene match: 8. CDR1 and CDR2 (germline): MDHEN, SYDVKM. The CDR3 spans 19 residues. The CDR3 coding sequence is TGTGCCAGCAGTTTAGGTCCCGGGACTAGCGGGGCTAGCACAGATACGCAGTATTTT. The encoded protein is CASSLGPGTSGASTDTQYF.

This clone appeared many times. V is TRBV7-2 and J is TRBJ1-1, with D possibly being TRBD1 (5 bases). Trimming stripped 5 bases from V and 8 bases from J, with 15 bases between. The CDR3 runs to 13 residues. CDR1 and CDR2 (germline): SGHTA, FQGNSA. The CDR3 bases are TGTGCCAGCAGCCAAAGGGCCCAGGGCGAAGCTTTCTTT. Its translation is CASSQRAQGEAFF.

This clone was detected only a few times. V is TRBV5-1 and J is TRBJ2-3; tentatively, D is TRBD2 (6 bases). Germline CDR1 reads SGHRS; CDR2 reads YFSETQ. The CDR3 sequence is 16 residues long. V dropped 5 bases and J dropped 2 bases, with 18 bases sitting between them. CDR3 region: CASRKYGGDPTDTQYF. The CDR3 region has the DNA TGCGCCAGCAGAAAGTATGGCGGGGACCCCACAGATACGCAGTATTTT.

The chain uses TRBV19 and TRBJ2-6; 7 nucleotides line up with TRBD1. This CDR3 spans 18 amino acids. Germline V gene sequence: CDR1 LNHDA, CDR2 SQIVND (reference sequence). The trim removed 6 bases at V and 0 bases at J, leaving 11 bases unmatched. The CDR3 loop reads CASRRADRVSSGANVLTF. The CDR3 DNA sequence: TGTGCCAGTAGACGTGCAGACAGGGTCAGCTCTGGGGCCAACGTCCTGACTTTC.

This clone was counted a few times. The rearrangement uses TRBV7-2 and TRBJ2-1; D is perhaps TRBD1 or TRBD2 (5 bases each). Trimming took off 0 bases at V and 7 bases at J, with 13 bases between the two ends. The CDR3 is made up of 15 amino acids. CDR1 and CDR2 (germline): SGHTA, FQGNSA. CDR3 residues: CASSLAGVVYNEQFF. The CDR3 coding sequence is TGTGCCAGCAGCTTAGCGGGGGTGGTGTATAATGAGCAGTTCTTC.

CDR3 sequence reads: CASSLDQGREQFF. The CDR3 bases are TGTGCCAGCAGCTTAGACCAGGGAAGAGAGCAGTTCTTC. V is TRBV11-3 and J is TRBJ2-1; D perhaps matches TRBD1 (5 bases). V was shortened by 0 bases and J by 10 bases, with 10 bases between the two germline ends. This CDR3 has 13 amino acids. CDR1 is SGHNT, CDR2 YENEEA, per germline.

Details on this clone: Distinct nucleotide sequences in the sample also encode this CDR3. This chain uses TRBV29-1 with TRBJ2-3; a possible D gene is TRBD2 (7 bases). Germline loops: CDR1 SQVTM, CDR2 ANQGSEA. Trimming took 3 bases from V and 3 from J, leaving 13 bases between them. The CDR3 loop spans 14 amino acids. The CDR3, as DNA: TGCAGCGTTGAGGGTGGGAGGGGGACAGATACGCAGTATTTT. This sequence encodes CSVEGGRGTDTQYF.

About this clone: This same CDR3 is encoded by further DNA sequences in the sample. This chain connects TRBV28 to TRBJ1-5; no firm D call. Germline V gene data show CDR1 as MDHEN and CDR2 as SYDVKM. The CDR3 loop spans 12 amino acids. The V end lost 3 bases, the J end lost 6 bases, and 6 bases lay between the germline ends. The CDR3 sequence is CASSFRGQPQHF. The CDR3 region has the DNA TGTGCCAGCAGTTTTCGTGGTCAGCCCCAGCATTTT. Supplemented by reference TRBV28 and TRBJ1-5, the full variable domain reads DVKVTQSSRYLVKRTGEKVFLECVQDMDHENMFWYRQDPGLGLRLIYFSYDVKMKEKGDIPEGYSVSREKKERFSLILESASTNQTSMYLCASSFRGQPQHFGDGTRLSIL.

DNA for the CDR3: TGTGCCAGCAGTTTCGACAGCGCCTCTATGTCTAACTATGGCTACACCTTC. As protein: CASSFDSASMSNYGYTF. The chain links TRBV27 to TRBJ1-2, with D possibly matching TRBD1 (5 bases). The V and J ends lost 3 bases and 0 bases respectively, with 17 bases between them. This CDR3 contains 17 residues. In germline, CDR1 is MNHEY, CDR2 SMNVEV (reference sequence).

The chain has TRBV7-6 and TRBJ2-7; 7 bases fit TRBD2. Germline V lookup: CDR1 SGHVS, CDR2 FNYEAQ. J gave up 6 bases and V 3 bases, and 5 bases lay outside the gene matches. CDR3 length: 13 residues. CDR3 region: CASSLTRTSEQYF. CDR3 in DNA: TGTGCCAGCAGCTTGACCCGGACTAGCGAGCAGTACTTC.

The CDR3 protein is CASSVRSMNTEAFF. The CDR3 bases are TGTGCCAGCAGCGTTCGGAGTATGAACACTGAAGCTTTCTTT. The chain uses TRBV9 and TRBJ1-1; D is uncertain. The V gene's germline CDR1 is SGDLS and CDR2 YYNGEE. CDR3 length: 14 residues. The V and J ends lost 2 bases and 0 bases respectively, with 8 bases between them. The complete variable domain, with remaining parts taken from reference TRBV9 and TRBJ1-1, reads DSGVTQTPKHLITATGQRVTLRCSPRSGDLSVYWYQQSLDQGLQFLIQYYNGEERAKGNILERFSAQQFPDLHSELNLSSLELGDSALYFCASSVRSMNTEAFFGQGTRLTVV.

This chain's CDR3 is CASSYLTSGSTDTQYF. CDR3 bases: TGTGCCAGCAGTTATTTGACTAGCGGGAGCACAGATACGCAGTATTTT. V gene TRBV27 combines with J gene TRBJ2-3; 10 bases are shared with TRBD2. This CDR3 comprises 16 residues. Germline V gene lookup returns CDR1 MNHEY and CDR2 SMNVEV (reference sequence). Trimming cost V 4 bases and J 0 bases; bases outside gene matches: 4.